This T cell receptor beta chain derives from a study of glioma-infiltrating T cells. TCR alpha and beta CDR3 regions were amplified from RNA using iRepertoire nested multiplex PCR. For one-step reverse transcription and amplification, roughly 95-450 ng of tissue mRNA or PBMC total RNA was used. TCRdb fed the multiplex PCR reads into MiXCR, producing one record per CDR3 protein. Among roughly 100,000 distinct CDR3 sequences listed, approximately 40% were seen once. There are many counts of this clonotype. The sequence derives from a human donor with low-grade glioma or glioblastoma, undergoing nonglioma brain surgery, or in good health (not recorded which). Sequencing was done on a sample of glioma tissue, nonneoplastic brain tissue, or PBMCs (not recorded which).

The CDR3 DNA follows: TGTGCCAGCAGCATAGCGGGAGCGAGTGAGCAGTTCTTC. This codes for CASSIAGASEQFF. V and J are TRBV6-1 and TRBJ2-1; TRBD2 aligns across 9 bases. Losses at the gene ends were 6 bases for V and 9 bases for J; bases not matched to a gene: 6. CDR3 length: 13 amino acids. The germline gives CDR1 MNHNS, CDR2 SASEGT.